A single sample gave rise to the 25 T cell receptor beta chains below, sequenced in a study of tumor-infiltrating lymphocytes in oesophageal squamous cell carcinoma. TCRdb processed the PCR reads anew with MiXCR; each CDR3 protein has one entry. Here the sample spans about 12,000 distinct CDR3 sequences, 50% to 65% being singletons. Material: esophageal tumor tissue. The receptor source for this set is a female donor with esophageal squamous cell carcinoma.

In its sample, this clonotype was seen once. The chain has TRBV12-3 or TRBV12-4 and TRBJ1-5, with 7 bases matching TRBD1. V gave up 6 bases and J gave up 9 bases; unmatched junction bases: 14. This CDR3 has 15 residues. CDR3 sequence: CASRTGQSNMGPQHF. The CDR3, as DNA: TGTGCCAGCAGGACGGGACAGTCAAACATGGGGCCCCAGCATTTT.

In this sample, this clonotype turned up many times. This rearrangement joins TRBV11-2 to TRBJ2-6; unclear D gene. The V and J ends lost 5 bases and 18 bases respectively, with 8 bases between them. CDR3 length: 9 residues. Germline V gene data show CDR1 as SGHAT and CDR2 as FQNNGV. The CDR3: CASSRWATF. The CDR3 DNA is TGTGCCAGCAGCCGCTGGGCGACTTTC. Looking up the rest from reference TRBV11-2 and TRBJ2-6 gives the full variable domain: EAGVAQSPRYKIIEKRQSVAFWCNPISGHATLYWYQQILGQGPKLLIQFQNNGVVDDSQLPKDRFSAERLKGVDSTLKIQPAKLEDSAVYLCASSRWATFGAGSRLTVL.

This clonotype turned up a few times. V is TRBV7-8 and J is TRBJ2-5; D not resolved. With 0 bases removed from V and 9 bases from J, the gap between germline ends came to 11 bases. Germline V gene lookup returns CDR1 SGHVS and CDR2 FQNEAQ. The CDR3 contains 13 residues. The CDR3 protein is CASSLATPGAQYF. Here the CDR3 DNA reads TGTGCCAGCAGCTTAGCTACCCCCGGAGCCCAGTACTTC.

CDR3 protein: CASSAHIVQTTGELFF. As DNA, the CDR3 is TGTGCCAGCAGCGCCCATATCGTCCAGACCACCGGGGAGCTGTTTTTT. This sequence joins TRBV7-2 and TRBJ2-2; D gene uncertain. This CDR3 contains 16 residues. The germline V and J ends were trimmed by 5 bases and 4 bases, with 17 bases remaining between them. Germline V gene sequence: CDR1 SGHTA, CDR2 FQGNSA.

The V and J genes are TRBV28 and TRBJ2-1; TRBD1 is a possible D gene (5 bases). This CDR3 contains 14 residues. V lost 3 bases and J lost 5, with 11 bases in between. CDR1 and CDR2 from the germline V gene are MDHEN and SYDVKM. CDR3 residues: CASSFLHRNNEQFF. The CDR3 DNA reads as TGTGCCAGCAGTTTTCTTCACAGGAACAATGAGCAGTTCTTC.

This chain uses TRBV6-2 or TRBV6-3 with TRBJ2-5; 10 nucleotides align to TRBD1. The DNA end is a closer match to TRBJ2-7, so the J assignment may be wrong. CDR3 length equals 13 residues. Germline V lookup: CDR1 MNHEY, CDR2 SVGEGT. CDR3 protein: CASSRQGANEQYF. DNA of the CDR3: TGTGCCAGCAGCAGACAGGGGGCCAACGAGCAGTACTTC.

As to this clonotype: A much bigger clone sits one base away, suggesting this may be a read error. V usage is TRBV19 and J usage is TRBJ1-1; D is possibly TRBD1 (5 bases). Trimming removed 2 bases from V and 1 base from J, with 11 bases in between. This CDR3 region has 15 residues. CDR1 is LNHDA and CDR2 is SQIVND in the germline V gene (reference sequence). CDR3 region: CASSIMGGRNTEAFF. The CDR3 coding sequence is TGTGCCAGTAGTATAATGGGGGGGAGGAACACTGAAGCTTTCTTT. The whole variable domain, remainder taken from reference TRBV19 and TRBJ1-1, is DGGITQSPKYLFRKEGQNVTLSCEQNLNHDAMYWYRQDPGQGLRLIYYSQIVNDFQKGDIAEGYSVSREKKESFPLTVTSAQKNPTAFYLCASSIMGGRNTEAFFGQGTRLTVV.

The chain is built from TRBV7-2 and TRBJ2-7; D ambiguous. Looked up from germline, CDR1 is SGHTA and CDR2 is FQGNSA. V lost 5 bases to trimming and J lost 6 bases, with 14 bases between them. The CDR3 totals 13 residues. CDR3 DNA: TGTGCCAGCAGCCCGTACAGAGGAGTCGAGCAGTACTTC. The encoded protein is CASSPYRGVEQYF.

This chain connects TRBV10-3 to TRBJ2-3; 9 bases are a match to TRBD1. TRBJ2-7 matches the DNA end more closely, so the J call is doubtful. This CDR3 is 15 amino acids long. The germline CDR1 and CDR2 sequences are ENHRY and SYGVKD. The CDR3 DNA is TGTGCCATCAGTGGCCGACAGGGGGAATGGGGCGAGCAGTACTTC. Translation gives CAISGRQGEWGEQYF.

This clonotype is judged medium-sized. The V call is TRBV11-2, the J call TRBJ2-1; TRBD1 is a possible D gene (5 bases). Trimming removed 1 base at V and 5 bases at J, with 12 bases between. This CDR3 contains 15 residues. Germline loops: CDR1 SGHAT, CDR2 FQNNGV. CDR3 nucleotides: TGTGCCAGCAGCTTAGGGGCCAACAGGAACAATGAGCAGTTCTTC. Translating it yields CASSLGANRNNEQFF.

This clonotype is categorized as medium-sized. The chain joins TRBV7-9 to TRBJ2-1; 9 bases map to TRBD2. The V and J ends lost 0 bases and 8 bases, in that order; junction bases with no gene match: 2. The CDR3 spans 14 residues. In germline, CDR1 is SEHNR, CDR2 FQNEAQ (reference sequence). This CDR3 is CASSLALAGYEQFF. CDR3 in DNA: TGTGCCAGCAGCTTAGCTCTAGCGGGATATGAGCAGTTCTTC. Complete variable domain (other parts from reference TRBV7-9 and TRBJ2-1): DTGVSQNPRHKITKRGQNVTFRCDPISEHNRLYWYRQTLGQGPEFLTYFQNEAQLEKSRLLSDRFSAERPKGSFSTLEIQRTEQGDSAMYLCASSLALAGYEQFFGPGTRLTVL.

J is TRBJ2-4 and V is TRBV7-8; D might be TRBD1 (6 bases). CDR1 and CDR2 from the germline V gene are SGHVS and FQNEAQ. V was shortened by 4 bases and J by 1 base, with 11 bases between the two germline ends. The CDR3 runs to 15 residues. The CDR3 loop reads CASSSQQGAKNIQYF. CDR3 DNA sequence: TGTGCCAGCAGCTCACAGCAGGGGGCCAAAAACATTCAGTACTTC. The entire variable domain, with the rest obtained from reference TRBV7-8 and TRBJ2-4, is as follows: GAGVSQSPRYKVAKRGQDVALRCDPISGHVSLFWYQQALGQGPEFLTYFQNEAQLDKSGLPSDRFFAERPEGSVSTLKIQRTQQEDSAVYLCASSSQQGAKNIQYFGAGTRLSVL.

This clonotype has ten or more counts. The V and J genes are TRBV7-2 and TRBJ2-5; 7 positions match TRBD1. With 1 base clipped from V and 11 bases from J, the junction kept 13 bases outside the gene matches. The CDR3 totals 15 residues. CDR1 SGHTA and CDR2 FQGNSA come from the germline V gene. CDR3 region: CASSLGGQTYNEQYF. The CDR3 nucleotides are TGTGCCAGCAGCTTAGGGGGACAGACCTACAATGAGCAGTACTTC.

V and J are TRBV7-2 and TRBJ2-5; 11 positions agree with TRBD2. The J call may be faulty, since TRBJ2-7 better matches the DNA end. CDR1 and CDR2 (germline): SGHTA, FQGNSA. The CDR3 length is 15 residues. CDR3 region: CASSRGTSGTYEQYF. The CDR3 DNA is TGTGCCAGCAGCCGCGGGACTAGCGGAACCTACGAGCAGTACTTC.

CDR3 amino acids: CASSALGLASRSEQYF. CDR3 nucleotides: TGTGCCAGCAGCGCCCTGGGACTAGCGAGTAGATCCGAGCAGTACTTC. The chain links TRBV7-8 to TRBJ2-7; 10 bases align to TRBD2. The junction had 13 bases not matched to a gene; V was cut back by 5 bases and J by 6 bases. Germline V gives CDR1 SGHVS, CDR2 FQNEAQ. This CDR3 has 16 residues.

The genes are TRBV6-6 and TRBJ2-5; D not resolved. The J call is in doubt because the DNA end fits TRBJ2-7 better. This CDR3 region has 13 residues. The V gene's germline CDR1 is MNHNY and CDR2 SVGAGI (reference sequence). CDR3 bases: TGTGCCAGCAGTCTCGGACGGAACTACGAGCAGTACTTC. It yields the protein CASSLGRNYEQYF.

Note on this clonotype: Because it lacks the conserved phenylalanine or tryptophan at the end, this CDR3 is likely a read error. The DNA is left out, because the CDR3 cannot be placed on it with certainty; the CDR3 is given as TCRdb lists it. The chain is built from TRBV11-2 and TRBJ2-3; TRBD1 is taken as the D call from the table, unchecked against the DNA. With termini counted, the CDR3 has 16 amino acids. Per germline, CDR1 SGHAT and CDR2 FQNNGV. CDR3 region: CASSSGTGNYEQYFGN.

This clonotype occurred once. The chain links TRBV7-6 to TRBJ2-5, with D unclear. TRBJ2-1 matches the DNA end more closely, so the J call is doubtful. CDR3 length: 12 amino acids. Looked up from germline, CDR1 is SGHVS and CDR2 is FNYEAQ. The CDR3 nucleotides read TGTGCCAGCAGCTTTAATCACAATGAGCAGTTCTTC. Protein sequence: CASSFNHNEQFF.

This clonotype was found many times. V gene TRBV7-8 combines with J gene TRBJ2-4, with D perhaps assigned TRBD1 or TRBD2 (6 bases each). There are 14 residues in the CDR3. Germline CDR1 and CDR2: SGHVS and FQNEAQ. Trimming took 4 bases from V and 3 from J, leaving 10 bases between them. The CDR3 DNA is TGTGCCAGCAGCTCGGGGGCCCACAAAAACATTCAGTACTTC. Encoded protein: CASSSGAHKNIQYF.

The V gene is TRBV6-9, the J gene TRBJ2-5; TRBD1 aligns across 8 bases. Losses at the gene ends were 3 bases for V and 11 bases for J; bases not matched to a gene: 11. This CDR3 has 14 amino acids. CDR1 MNHGY and CDR2 SVAAGI come from the germline V gene. CDR3 coding DNA: TGTGCCAGCAGTTACGGACAGGGCGGCGGTGAGCAGTACTTC. Translating it yields CASSYGQGGGEQYF.

The sample holds one count of this clonotype. The rearrangement uses TRBV12-3 or TRBV12-4 and TRBJ2-1; possible D gene TRBD2, 6 bases. The DNA end is more similar to TRBJ2-5, so the J call may be wrong. The CDR3 contains 14 residues. CDR3 sequence (DNA): TGTGCCAGCAGTTTCCGAGGGGAGGAGGAGACCCAGTACTTC. Protein: CASSFRGEEETQYF.

This clonotype was counted only a few times. The chain has TRBV7-8 and TRBJ2-5, with a weak D call TRBD1 (5 bases). The assigned J gene may be wrong: the sequence end matches TRBJ2-7 better. The CDR3 is 15 amino acids. CDR1 is SGHVS, CDR2 FQNEAQ, per germline. CDR3 coding DNA: TGTGCCAGCAGCTTGTATGCCCAGGGTAACTACGAGCAGTACTTC. It encodes CASSLYAQGNYEQYF.

V usage is TRBV7-8 and J usage is TRBJ1-1; 7 bases map to TRBD2. The DNA end favors TRBJ2-7, so the J call may be wrong. CDR3 length: 15 amino acids. Germline-derived CDR1 and CDR2 are SGHVS and FQNEAQ. The CDR3, as DNA: TGTGCCAGCAGCCCTTTGGGGACGGGAGGTTACGAGCAGTACTTC. Translating gives CASSPLGTGGYEQYF.

The J gene is TRBJ2-5, the V gene TRBV12-3 or TRBV12-4; no clear D gene. Trimming shortened V by 5 bases and J by 11 bases, and 21 bases separated the two germline ends. The CDR3 runs 14 residues. The CDR3 DNA reads TGTGCCAGCAGTGGCTCCAACCTCCGCAATGAGCAGTACTTC. Translation gives CASSGSNLRNEQYF.

The genes are TRBV6-6 and TRBJ2-5; 7 bases match TRBD2. V lost 0 bases, J lost 2 bases, and 6 bases stayed unmatched. In germline, CDR1 is MNHNY, CDR2 SVGAGI (reference sequence). The CDR3 has 16 residues. The CDR3: CASSYSRAGPQETQYF. DNA for the CDR3: TGTGCCAGCAGTTACTCGAGAGCGGGGCCGCAAGAGACCCAGTACTTC.